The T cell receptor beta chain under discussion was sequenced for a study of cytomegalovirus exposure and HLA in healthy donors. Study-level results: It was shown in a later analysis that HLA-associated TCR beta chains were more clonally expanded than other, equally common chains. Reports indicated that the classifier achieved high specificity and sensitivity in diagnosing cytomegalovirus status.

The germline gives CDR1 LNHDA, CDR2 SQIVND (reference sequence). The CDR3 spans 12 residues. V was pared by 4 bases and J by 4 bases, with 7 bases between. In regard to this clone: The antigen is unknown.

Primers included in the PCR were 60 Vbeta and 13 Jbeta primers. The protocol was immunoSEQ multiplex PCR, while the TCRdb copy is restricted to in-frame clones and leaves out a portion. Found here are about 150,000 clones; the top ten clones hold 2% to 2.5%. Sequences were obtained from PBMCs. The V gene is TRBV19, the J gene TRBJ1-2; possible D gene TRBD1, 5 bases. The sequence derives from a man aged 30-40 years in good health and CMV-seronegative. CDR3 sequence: CASSRGFYGYTF. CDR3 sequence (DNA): TGTGCCAGTAGTAGGGGCTTCTATGGCTACACCTTC.